This TCR beta chain was documented in a study of neoadjuvant nivolumab and ipilimumab in lung cancer. Profiled with immunoSEQ multiplex PCR; TCRdb holds only in-frame clones, not every one. The table has 20,000 or so clones, roughly 77% seen once; the top ten hold roughly 6.9%. Notes on the study in general: Blood richness before therapy tracked richness in tumors resected after neoadjuvant therapy.

Germline V gene lookup returns CDR1 KGHSH and CDR2 LQKENI. The J segment lost 3 bases and the V segment lost 1 base, leaving 1 base of the junction unmatched. CDR3 length: 15 amino acids. As to this clone: Its target is not known.

The source was tumor tissue, collected after neoadjuvant nivolumab, alone or with ipilimumab, at or shortly before surgery. This chain joins TRBV18 and TRBJ2-3; TRBD2 agrees at 10 bases. This clonotype originated in an adult with non-small cell lung cancer. CDR3 DNA: TGTGCCAGCTCACCACGGGGACTAGCGACAGATACGCAGTATTTT. Its translation: CASSPRGLATDTQYF.